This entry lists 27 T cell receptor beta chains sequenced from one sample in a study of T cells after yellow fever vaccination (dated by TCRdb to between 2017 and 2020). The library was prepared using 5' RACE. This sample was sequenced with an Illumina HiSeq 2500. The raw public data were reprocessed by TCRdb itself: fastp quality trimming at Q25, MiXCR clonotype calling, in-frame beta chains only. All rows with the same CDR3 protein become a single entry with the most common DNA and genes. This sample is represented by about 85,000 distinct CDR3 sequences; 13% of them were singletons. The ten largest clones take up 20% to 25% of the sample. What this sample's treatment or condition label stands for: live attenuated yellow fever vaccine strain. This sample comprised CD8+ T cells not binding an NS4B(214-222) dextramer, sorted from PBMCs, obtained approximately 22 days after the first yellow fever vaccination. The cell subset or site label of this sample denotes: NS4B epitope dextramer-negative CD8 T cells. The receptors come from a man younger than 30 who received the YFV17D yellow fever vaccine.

The CDR3 loop reads CASSSGASFRNQPQHF. CDR3 nucleotides: TGCGCCAGCAGTTCAGGGGCCTCGTTCCGAAATCAGCCCCAGCATTTT. The chain joins TRBV10-2 to TRBJ1-5, with a weak D call TRBD1 (6 bases). The CDR3 length is 16 residues. V lost 5 bases and J lost 4, with 18 bases in between. The germline V gene has CDR1 WSHSY and CDR2 SAAADI.

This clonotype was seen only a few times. The CDR3, as DNA: TGCGCCAGCAGCCACGACAGGGGAACTGAAGCTTTCTTT. This gives the protein CASSHDRGTEAFF. The V and J genes are TRBV4-1 and TRBJ1-1; TRBD1 aligns across 8 bases. CDR1 MGHRA and CDR2 YSYEKL come from the germline V gene. Trimming cost V 3 bases and J 5 bases; bases outside gene matches: 2. The CDR3 spans 13 residues.

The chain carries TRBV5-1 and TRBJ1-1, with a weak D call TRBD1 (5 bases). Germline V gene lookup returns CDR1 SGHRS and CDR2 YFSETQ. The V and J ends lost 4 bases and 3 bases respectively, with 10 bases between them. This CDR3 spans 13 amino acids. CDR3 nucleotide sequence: TGCGCCAGCAGCGGATTGACAGACACTGAAGCTTTCTTT. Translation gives CASSGLTDTEAFF.

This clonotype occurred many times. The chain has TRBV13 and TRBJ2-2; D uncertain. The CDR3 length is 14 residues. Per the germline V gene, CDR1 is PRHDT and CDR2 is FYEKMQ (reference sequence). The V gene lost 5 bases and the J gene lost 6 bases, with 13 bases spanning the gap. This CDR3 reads CASSPGGMPGELFF. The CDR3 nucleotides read TGTGCCAGCAGCCCCGGTGGGATGCCCGGGGAGCTGTTTTTT.

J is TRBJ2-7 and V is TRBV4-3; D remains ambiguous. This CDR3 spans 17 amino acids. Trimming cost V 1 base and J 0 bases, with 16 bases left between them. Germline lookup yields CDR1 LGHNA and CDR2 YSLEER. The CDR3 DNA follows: TGCGCCAGCAGCCAAGTGTTCGCCGGATATAGCTCCTACGAGCAGTACTTC. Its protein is CASSQVFAGYSSYEQYF.

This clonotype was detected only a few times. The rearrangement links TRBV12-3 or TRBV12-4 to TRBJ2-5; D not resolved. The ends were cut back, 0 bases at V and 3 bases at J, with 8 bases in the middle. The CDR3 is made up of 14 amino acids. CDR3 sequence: CASSLARLEETQYF. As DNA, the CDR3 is TGTGCCAGCAGTTTAGCGCGGCTAGAAGAGACCCAGTACTTC.

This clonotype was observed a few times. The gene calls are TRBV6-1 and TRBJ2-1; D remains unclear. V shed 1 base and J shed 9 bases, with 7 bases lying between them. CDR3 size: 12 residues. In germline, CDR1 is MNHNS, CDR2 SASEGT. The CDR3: CASSEVGTEQFF. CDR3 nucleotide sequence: TGTGCCAGCAGTGAAGTGGGAACTGAGCAGTTCTTC.

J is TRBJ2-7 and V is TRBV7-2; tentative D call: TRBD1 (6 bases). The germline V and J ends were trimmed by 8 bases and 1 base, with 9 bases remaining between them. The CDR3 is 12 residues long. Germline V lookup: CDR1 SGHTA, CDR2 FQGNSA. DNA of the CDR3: TGTGCCAGCCGAGGACAGTCCTACGAGCAGTACGTC. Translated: CASRGQSYEQYV.

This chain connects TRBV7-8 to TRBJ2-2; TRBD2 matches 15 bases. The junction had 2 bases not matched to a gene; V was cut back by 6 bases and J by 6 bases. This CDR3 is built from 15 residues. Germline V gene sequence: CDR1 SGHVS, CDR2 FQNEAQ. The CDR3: CASRWTSGGAGELFF. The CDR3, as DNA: TGTGCCAGCAGATGGACTAGCGGGGGGGCCGGGGAGCTGTTTTTT.

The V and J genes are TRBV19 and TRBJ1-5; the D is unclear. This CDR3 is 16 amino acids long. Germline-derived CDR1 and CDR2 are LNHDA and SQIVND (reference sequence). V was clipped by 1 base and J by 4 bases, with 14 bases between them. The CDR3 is CASSIAEGRINQPQHF. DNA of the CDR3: TGTGCCAGTAGTATAGCGGAGGGCCGGATAAATCAGCCCCAGCATTTT.

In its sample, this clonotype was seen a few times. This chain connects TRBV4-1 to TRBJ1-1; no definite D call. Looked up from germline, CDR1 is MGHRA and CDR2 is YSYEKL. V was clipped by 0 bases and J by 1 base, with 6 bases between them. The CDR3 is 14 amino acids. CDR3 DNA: TGCGCCAGCAGCCAAGATTCAGCGAACACTGAAGCTTTCTTT. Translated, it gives CASSQDSANTEAFF.

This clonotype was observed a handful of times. The CDR3 DNA sequence: TGTGCCAGCAGTTTGACAGGGTACTATGGCTACACCTTC. It encodes CASSLTGYYGYTF. This chain uses TRBV6-5 with TRBJ1-2; 7 bases agree with TRBD1. The trim removed 4 bases at V and 3 bases at J, leaving 2 bases unmatched. CDR1 MNHEY and CDR2 SVGAGI come from the germline V gene. This CDR3 contains 13 residues.

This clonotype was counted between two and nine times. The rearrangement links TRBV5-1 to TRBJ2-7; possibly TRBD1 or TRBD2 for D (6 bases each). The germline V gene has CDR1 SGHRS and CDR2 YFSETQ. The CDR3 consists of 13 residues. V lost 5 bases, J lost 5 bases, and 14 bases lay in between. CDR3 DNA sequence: TGCGCCAGCAGGCCGGGGGCGCTGGACGAGCAGTACTTC. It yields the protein CASRPGALDEQYF. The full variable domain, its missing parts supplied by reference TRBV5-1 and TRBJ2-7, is KAGVTQTPRYLIKTRGQQVTLSCSPISGHRSVSWYQQTPGQGLQFLFEYFSETQRNKGNFPGRFSGRQFSNSRSEMNVSTLELGDSALYLCASRPGALDEQYFGPGTRLTVT.

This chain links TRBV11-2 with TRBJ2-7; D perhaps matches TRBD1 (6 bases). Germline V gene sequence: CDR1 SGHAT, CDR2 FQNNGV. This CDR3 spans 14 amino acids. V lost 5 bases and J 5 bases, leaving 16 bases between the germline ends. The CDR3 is CASSQVLQGDEQYV. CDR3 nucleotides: TGTGCCAGCAGCCAAGTTTTACAGGGAGACGAGCAGTACGTC.

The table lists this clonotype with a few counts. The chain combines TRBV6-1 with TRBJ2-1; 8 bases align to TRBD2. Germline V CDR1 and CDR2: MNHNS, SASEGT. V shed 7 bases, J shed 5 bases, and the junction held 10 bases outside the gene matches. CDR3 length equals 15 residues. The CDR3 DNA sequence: TGTGCCAGCACCCGAGTGGCGGGGGGAGACAATGAGCAGTTCTTC. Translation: CASTRVAGGDNEQFF.

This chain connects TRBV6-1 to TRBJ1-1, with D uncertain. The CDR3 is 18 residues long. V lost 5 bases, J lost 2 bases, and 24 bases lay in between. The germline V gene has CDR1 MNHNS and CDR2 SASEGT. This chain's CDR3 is CASSPAPGRMVINTEAFF. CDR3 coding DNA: TGTGCCAGCAGTCCCGCACCCGGCAGGATGGTGATCAACACTGAAGCTTTCTTT.

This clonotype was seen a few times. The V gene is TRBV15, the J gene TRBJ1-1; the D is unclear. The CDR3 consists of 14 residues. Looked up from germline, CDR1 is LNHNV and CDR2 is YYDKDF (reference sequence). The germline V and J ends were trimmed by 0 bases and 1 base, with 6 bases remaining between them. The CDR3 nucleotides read TGTGCCACCAGCAGAGATAACGAGAACACTGAAGCTTTCTTT. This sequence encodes CATSRDNENTEAFF.

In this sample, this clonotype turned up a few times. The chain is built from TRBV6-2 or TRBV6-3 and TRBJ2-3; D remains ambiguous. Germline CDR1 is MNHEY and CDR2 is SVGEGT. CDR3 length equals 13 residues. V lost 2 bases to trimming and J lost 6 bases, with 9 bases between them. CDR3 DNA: TGTGCCAGCAGTTACAGTTCGGTGGATACGCAGTATTTT. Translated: CASSYSSVDTQYF.

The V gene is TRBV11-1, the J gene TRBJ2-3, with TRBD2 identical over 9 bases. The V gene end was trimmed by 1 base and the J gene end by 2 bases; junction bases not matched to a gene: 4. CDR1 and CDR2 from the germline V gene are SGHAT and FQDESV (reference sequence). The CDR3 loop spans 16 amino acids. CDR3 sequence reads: CASSLGAGGPTDTQYF. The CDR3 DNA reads TGTGCCAGCAGCTTAGGAGCGGGGGGACCCACAGATACGCAGTATTTT. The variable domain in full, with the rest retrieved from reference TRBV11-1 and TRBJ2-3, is EAEVAQSPRYKITEKSQAVAFWCDPISGHATLYWYRQILGQGPELLVQFQDESVVDDSQLPKDRFSAERLKGVDSTLKIQPAELGDSAMYLCASSLGAGGPTDTQYFGPGTRLTVL.

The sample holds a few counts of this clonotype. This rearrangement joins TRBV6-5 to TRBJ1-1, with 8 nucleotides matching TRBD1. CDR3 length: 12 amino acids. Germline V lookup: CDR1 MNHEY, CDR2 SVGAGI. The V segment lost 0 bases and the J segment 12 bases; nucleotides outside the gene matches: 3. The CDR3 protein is CASSYSQGVSFF. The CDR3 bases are TGTGCCAGCAGTTACTCACAGGGGGTGTCTTTCTTT.

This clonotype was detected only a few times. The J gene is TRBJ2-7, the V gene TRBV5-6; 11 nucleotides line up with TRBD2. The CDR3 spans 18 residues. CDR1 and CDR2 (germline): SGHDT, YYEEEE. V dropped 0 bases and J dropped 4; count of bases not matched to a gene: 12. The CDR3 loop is CASSLGALLAGATYEQYV. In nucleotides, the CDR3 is TGTGCCAGCAGCTTGGGGGCCTTACTAGCGGGAGCAACTTACGAGCAGTACGTC.

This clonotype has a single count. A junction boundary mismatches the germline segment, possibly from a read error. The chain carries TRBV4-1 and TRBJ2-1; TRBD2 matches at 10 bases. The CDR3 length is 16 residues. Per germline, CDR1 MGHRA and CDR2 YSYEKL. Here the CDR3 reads CGSSQGSGGARDEQFF. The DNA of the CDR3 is TGCGGCAGCAGCCAGGGAAGCGGGGGGGCGCGCGATGAGCAGTTCTTC.

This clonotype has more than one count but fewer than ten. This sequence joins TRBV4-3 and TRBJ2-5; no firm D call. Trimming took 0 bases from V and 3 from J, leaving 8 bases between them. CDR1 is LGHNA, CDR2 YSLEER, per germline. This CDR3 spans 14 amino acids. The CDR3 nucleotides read TGCGCCAGCAGCCAAGATCGTCAGGAAGAGACCCAGTACTTC. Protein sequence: CASSQDRQEETQYF.

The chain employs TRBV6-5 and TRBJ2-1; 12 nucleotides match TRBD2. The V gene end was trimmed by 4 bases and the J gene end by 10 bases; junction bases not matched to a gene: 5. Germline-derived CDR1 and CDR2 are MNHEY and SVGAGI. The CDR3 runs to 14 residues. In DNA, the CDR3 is TGTGCCAGCAGTTTGACTAGCGGGGGAGTAGAGCAGTTCTTC. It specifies CASSLTSGGVEQFF.

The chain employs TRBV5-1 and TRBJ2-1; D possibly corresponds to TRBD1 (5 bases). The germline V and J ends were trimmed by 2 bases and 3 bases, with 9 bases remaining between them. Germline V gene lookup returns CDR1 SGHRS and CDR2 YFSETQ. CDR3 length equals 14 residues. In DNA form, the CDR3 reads TGCGCCAGCAGCTTCGCAGGGAACTACAATGAGCAGTTCTTC. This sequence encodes CASSFAGNYNEQFF.

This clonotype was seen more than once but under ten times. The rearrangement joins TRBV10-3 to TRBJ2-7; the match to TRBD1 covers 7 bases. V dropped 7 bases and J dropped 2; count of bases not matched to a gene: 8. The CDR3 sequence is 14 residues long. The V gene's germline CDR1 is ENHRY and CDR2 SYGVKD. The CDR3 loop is CAITPTGNTYEQYV. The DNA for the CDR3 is TGTGCCATCACCCCGACAGGGAACACCTACGAGCAGTACGTC.

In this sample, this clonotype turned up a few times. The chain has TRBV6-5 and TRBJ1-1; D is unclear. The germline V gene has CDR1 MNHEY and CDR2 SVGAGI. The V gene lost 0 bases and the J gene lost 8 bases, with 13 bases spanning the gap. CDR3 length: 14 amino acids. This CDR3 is CASSYSVSVREAFF. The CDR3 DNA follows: TGTGCCAGCAGTTACTCGGTCTCCGTCCGAGAAGCTTTCTTT.